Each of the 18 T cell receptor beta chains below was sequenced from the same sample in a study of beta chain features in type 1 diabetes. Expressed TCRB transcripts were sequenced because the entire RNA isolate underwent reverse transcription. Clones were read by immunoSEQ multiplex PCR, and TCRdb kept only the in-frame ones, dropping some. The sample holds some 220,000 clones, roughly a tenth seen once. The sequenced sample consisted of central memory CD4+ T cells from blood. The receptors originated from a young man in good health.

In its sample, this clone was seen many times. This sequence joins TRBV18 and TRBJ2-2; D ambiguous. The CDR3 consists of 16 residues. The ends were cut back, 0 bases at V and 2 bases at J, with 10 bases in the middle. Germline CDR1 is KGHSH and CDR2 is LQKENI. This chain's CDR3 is CASSPPFKGNTGELFF. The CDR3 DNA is TGTGCCAGCTCACCACCGTTCAAGGGTAACACCGGGGAGCTGTTTTTT.

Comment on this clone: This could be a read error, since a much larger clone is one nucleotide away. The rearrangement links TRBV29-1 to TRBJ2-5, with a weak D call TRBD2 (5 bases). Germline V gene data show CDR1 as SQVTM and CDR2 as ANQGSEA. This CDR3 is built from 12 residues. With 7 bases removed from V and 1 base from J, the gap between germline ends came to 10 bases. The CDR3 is CSGREGQETQYF. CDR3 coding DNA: TGCAGCGGCCGGGAAGGCCAAGAGACCCAGTACTTC.

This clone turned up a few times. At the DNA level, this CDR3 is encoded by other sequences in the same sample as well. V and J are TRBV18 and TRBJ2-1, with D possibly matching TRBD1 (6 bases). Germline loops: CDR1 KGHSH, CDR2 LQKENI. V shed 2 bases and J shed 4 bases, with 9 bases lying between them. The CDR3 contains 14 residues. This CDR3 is CASSPSQGYNEQFF. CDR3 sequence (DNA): TGTGCCAGCTCACCATCGCAGGGGTACAATGAGCAGTTCTTC.

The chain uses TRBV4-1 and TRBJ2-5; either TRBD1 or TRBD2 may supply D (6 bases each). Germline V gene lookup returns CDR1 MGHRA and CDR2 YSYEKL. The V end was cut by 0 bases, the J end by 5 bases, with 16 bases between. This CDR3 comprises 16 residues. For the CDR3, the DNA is TGCGCCAGCAGCCAAGACCGTGTACGGGGGCTGGAGACCCAGTACTTC. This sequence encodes CASSQDRVRGLETQYF.

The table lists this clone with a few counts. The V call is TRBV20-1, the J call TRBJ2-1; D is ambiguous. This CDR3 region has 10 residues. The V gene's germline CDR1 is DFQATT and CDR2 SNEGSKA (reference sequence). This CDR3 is CARLGNEQFF. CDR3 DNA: TGCGCCCGGTTGGGTAATGAGCAGTTCTTC.

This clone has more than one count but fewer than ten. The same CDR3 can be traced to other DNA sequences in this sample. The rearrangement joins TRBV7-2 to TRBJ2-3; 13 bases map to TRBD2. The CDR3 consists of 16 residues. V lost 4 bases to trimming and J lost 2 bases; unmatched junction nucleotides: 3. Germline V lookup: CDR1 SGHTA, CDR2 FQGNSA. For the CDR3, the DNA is TGTGCCAGCAGCTCGGGACTAGCGGGACTCACAGATACGCAGTATTTT. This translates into CASSSGLAGLTDTQYF.

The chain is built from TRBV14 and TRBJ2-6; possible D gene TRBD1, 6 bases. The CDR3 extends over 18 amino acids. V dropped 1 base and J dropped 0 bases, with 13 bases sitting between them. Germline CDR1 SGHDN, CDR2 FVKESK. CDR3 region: CASSQVRGTNSGANVLTF. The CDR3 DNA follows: TGTGCCAGCAGCCAAGTCAGGGGCACCAACTCTGGGGCCAACGTCCTGACTTTC.

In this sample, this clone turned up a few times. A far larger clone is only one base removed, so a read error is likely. The DNA of the CDR3 is TGTGCCTGGACTAACCCGGCTGGGGCCAACGTCCTGACTTTC. This translates into CAWTNPAGANVLTF. The chain couples TRBV30 to TRBJ2-6, with D unresolved. With 4 bases removed from V and 2 bases from J, the gap between germline ends came to 9 bases. Germline V lookup: CDR1 GTSNPN, CDR2 SVGIG (reference sequence). This CDR3 region has 14 residues.

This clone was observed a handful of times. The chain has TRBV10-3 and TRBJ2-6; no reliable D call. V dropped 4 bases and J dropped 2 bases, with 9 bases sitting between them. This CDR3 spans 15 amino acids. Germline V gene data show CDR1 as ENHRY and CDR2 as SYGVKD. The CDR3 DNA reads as TGTGCCATCAGTGGTACGGTAGCTGGGGCCAACGTCCTGACTTTC. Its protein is CAISGTVAGANVLTF.

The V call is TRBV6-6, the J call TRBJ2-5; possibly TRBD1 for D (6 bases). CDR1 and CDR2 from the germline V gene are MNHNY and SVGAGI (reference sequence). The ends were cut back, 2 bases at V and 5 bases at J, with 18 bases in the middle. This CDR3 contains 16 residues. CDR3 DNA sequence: TGTGCCAGCAGTTACGAGCCAGGGGCAGTGGAGGAGACCCAGTACTTC. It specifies CASSYEPGAVEETQYF.

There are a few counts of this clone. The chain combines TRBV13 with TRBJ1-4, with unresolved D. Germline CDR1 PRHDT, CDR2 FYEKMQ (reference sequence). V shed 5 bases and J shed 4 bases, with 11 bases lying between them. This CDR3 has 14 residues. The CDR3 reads CASSPWQSNEKLFF. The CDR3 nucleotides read TGTGCCAGCAGCCCGTGGCAGAGTAATGAAAAACTGTTTTTT. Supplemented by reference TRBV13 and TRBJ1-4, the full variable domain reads AAGVIQSPRHLIKEKRETATLKCYPIPRHDTVYWYQQGPGQDPQFLISFYEKMQSDKGSIPDRFSAQQFSDYHSELNMSSLELGDSALYFCASSPWQSNEKLFFGSGTQLSVL.

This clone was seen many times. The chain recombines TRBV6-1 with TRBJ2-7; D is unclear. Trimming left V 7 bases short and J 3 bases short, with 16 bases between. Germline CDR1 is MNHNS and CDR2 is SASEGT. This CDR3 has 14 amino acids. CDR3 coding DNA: TGTGCCAGCAAATTGGACGCGAACCGCTACGAGCAGTACTTC. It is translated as CASKLDANRYEQYF.

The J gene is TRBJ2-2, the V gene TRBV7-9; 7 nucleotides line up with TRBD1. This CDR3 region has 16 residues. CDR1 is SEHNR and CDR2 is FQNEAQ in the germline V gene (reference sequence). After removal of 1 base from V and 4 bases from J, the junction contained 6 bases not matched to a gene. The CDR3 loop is CASSLDRTGRTGELFF. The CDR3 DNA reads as TGTGCCAGCAGCTTAGACCGGACAGGACGCACCGGGGAGCTGTTTTTT.

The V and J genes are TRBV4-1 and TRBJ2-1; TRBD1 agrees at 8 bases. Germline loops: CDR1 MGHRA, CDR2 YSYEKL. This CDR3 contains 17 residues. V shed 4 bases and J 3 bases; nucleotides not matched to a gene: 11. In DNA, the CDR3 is TGCGCCAGCAGCCCACACCGGACAGGGACCCTCTACAATGAGCAGTTCTTC. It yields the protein CASSPHRTGTLYNEQFF.

CDR3: CASSLAGSGHTSTDTQYF. The CDR3 bases are TGCGCCAGCAGCTTGGCCGGGTCAGGACATACAAGCACAGATACGCAGTATTTT. This rearrangement joins TRBV5-1 to TRBJ2-3; tentative D call: TRBD1 (5 bases). This CDR3 has 18 amino acids. Trimming left V 0 bases short and J 0 bases short, with 17 bases between. CDR1 is SGHRS, CDR2 YFSETQ, per germline.

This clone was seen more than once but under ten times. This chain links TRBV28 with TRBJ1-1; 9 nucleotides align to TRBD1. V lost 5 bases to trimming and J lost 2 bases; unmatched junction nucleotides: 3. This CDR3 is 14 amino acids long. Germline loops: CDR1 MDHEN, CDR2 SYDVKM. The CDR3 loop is CASSPDRGNTEAFF. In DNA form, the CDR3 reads TGTGCCAGCAGTCCGGACAGGGGTAACACTGAAGCTTTCTTT.

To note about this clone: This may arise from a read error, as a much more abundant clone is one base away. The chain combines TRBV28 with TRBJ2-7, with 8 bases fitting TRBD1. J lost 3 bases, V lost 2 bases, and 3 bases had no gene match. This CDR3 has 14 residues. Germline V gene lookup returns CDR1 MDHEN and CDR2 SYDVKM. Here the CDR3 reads CASSLGGQVYEQYF. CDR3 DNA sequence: TGTGCCAGCAGTTTAGGGGGACAGGTCTACGAGCAGTACTTC. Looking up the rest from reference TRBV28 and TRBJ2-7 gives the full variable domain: DVKVTQSSRYLVKRTGEKVFLECVQDMDHENMFWYRQDPGLGLRLIYFSYDVKMKEKGDIPEGYSVSREKKERFSLILESASTNQTSMYLCASSLGGQVYEQYFGPGTRLTVT.

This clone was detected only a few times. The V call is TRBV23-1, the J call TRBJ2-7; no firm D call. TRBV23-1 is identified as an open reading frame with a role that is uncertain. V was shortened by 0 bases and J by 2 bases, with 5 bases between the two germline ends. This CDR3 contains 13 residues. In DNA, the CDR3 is TGCGCCAGCAGTCAATCGTCAGCCTACGAGCAGTACTTC. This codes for CASSQSSAYEQYF.